Listed below are T cell receptor beta chains from one sample, sequenced in a study of lymphopenia after photon versus proton radiotherapy. TCRdb's copy holds only in-frame clones and misses some; the assay was immunoSEQ multiplex PCR. The sample has under 70,000 clones, 85% to 95% seen once. The material sequenced was peripheral blood, taken from a patient treated with photon-based radiotherapy. The receptors stem from a woman between 40 and 55 years old with cholangiocarcinoma. Each CDR3 is given with its conserved first and last residue. A D gene is named only where the DNA matches it firmly. Rows may omit the clone size; those that give it use once, few, many or a size class.

clone_size d_call j_call v_call cdr3_nt cdr3_aa
. . TRBJ2-7 TRBV5-4 TGTGCCAGCAGCTCCGCCGCGGCCCCGCAGCAGTACTTC CASSSAAAPQQYF
. TRBD2 TRBJ2-1 TRBV27 TGTGCCAGCAGTTTATATGGACTAGCCTACAATGAGCAGTTCTTC CASSLYGLAYNEQFF
. . TRBJ1-1 TRBV30 TGTGCCTGGAGTGTAGGCCCTGGGAAGACTGAAGCTTTCTTT CAWSVGPGKTEAFF
. . TRBJ2-2 TRBV9 TGTGCCAGCAGCCCATGGACGGCGAACACCGGGGAGCTGTTTTTT CASSPWTANTGELFF
. TRBD1 TRBJ1-2 TRBV11-2 TGTGCCAGCAGCTTGGTGGGGACAGGGGACTATGGCTACACCTTC CASSLVGTGDYGYTF
. . TRBJ1-3 TRBV30 TGTGCCTGGAGTGTAGACAGTAGCTCTGGAAACACCATATATTTT CAWSVDSSSGNTIYF
. . TRBJ2-4 TRBV6-5 TGTGCCAGCAGCCACGGCTCTAGCGACAAAAACATTCAGTACTTC CASSHGSSDKNIQYF
. . TRBJ2-5 TRBV2 TGTGCCAGCAGTGAAGTGACTCAAGAGACCCAGTACTTC CASSEVTQETQYF
. . TRBJ2-7 TRBV11-2 TGTGCCAGCAGCTTGGGGACCTACTCCTACGAGCAGTACTTC CASSLGTYSYEQYF
. . TRBJ2-5 TRBV5-5 TGTGCCAGCACCATCCCGTTGGGAAGAGAGACCCAGTACTTC CASTIPLGRETQYF
. TRBD1 TRBJ1-1 TRBV18 TGTGCCAGCTCACCAGCCGAACCCGGGACAGGGATGAACACTGAAGCTTTCTTT CASSPAEPGTGMNTEAFF
. . TRBJ1-1 TRBV19 TGTGCCAGTATGCAGGTGGATTCTATGAACACTGAAGCTTTCTTT CASMQVDSMNTEAFF
. TRBD2 TRBJ2-3 TRBV30 TGTGCCTGGAACAGCGGGGGTTCATTAGGGACGCAGTATTTT CAWNSGGSLGTQYF
. . TRBJ1-2 TRBV29-1 TGCAGCGTTGAAAATGGCGGCTACACCTTC CSVENGGYTF
. . TRBJ1-6 TRBV11-2 TGTGCCAGCAGCTTCTGGACAGATAATTCACCCCTCCACTTT CASSFWTDNSPLHF
. . TRBJ1-2 TRBV4-1 TGCGCCTCGGGGGCCGCTAACTATGGCTACACCTTC CASGAANYGYTF
. . TRBJ2-7 TRBV2 TGTGCCAGCAGTGTTTTAAGGGCTTGGGGCTACGAGCAGTACTTC CASSVLRAWGYEQYF
. . TRBJ1-6 TRBV28 TGTGCCAGCAGTTTTTTCACAGGAGACTCACCCCTCCACTTT CASSFFTGDSPLHF
. . TRBJ1-5 TRBV19 TGTGCCAGTATGACGAATAGCAATCAGCCCCAGCATTTT CASMTNSNQPQHF
. . TRBJ2-6 TRBV28 TGTGCCAGCAGTTTTAGCAACGTCCTGACTTTC CASSFSNVLTF
. . TRBJ2-3 TRBV11-2 TGTGCCAGCAGCCTGACAGAAAACTCAGATACGCAGTATTTT CASSLTENSDTQYF
once TRBD1 TRBJ1-6 TRBV11-2 TGTGCCAGCAGCGGGGACAGCCAGAATTCACCCCTCCACTTT CASSGDSQNSPLHF
. . TRBJ1-6 TRBV2 TGTGCCAGCAGCGGCGTGAGGGGGTCTAATTCACCCCTCCACTTT CASSGVRGSNSPLHF
once TRBD1 TRBJ1-2 TRBV14 TGTGCCAGCAGCCGGGACAGGGGCTATGGCTACACCTTC CASSRDRGYGYTF
. . TRBJ1-6 TRBV6-1 TGTGCCAGCAGTGAAGTGGACAGAGATTCACCCCTCCACTTT CASSEVDRDSPLHF
. . TRBJ1-1 TRBV6-5 TGTGCCAGCAGTTACTCTCGGGAGCCCAACACTGAAGCTTTCTTT CASSYSREPNTEAFF
. TRBD1 TRBJ1-2 TRBV4-2 TGTGCCAGCAGCCAAGGGATTGGGACAGGGAGCGGCTACACCTTC CASSQGIGTGSGYTF
. . TRBJ1-1 TRBV18 TGTGCCAGCTCACCAAGGAAGGACACTGAAGCTTTCTTT CASSPRKDTEAFF
once . TRBJ1-1 TRBV19 TGTGCCAGTAGTTCGTCCATGAACACTGAAGCTTTCTTT CASSSSMNTEAFF
. . TRBJ1-1 TRBV27 TGTGCCAGCAGTCCCGACAGTATCGTTTACCTTGGGGCTTTCTTT CASSPDSIVYLGAFF
few TRBD1 TRBJ1-2 TRBV7-8 TGTGCCAGCAGCCCGGGACAGGGAAACTATGGCTACACCTTC CASSPGQGNYGYTF
once . TRBJ2-7 TRBV6-1 TGTGCCAGCAGCGCCGTCGGTTACGAGCAGTACTTC CASSAVGYEQYF
. . TRBJ1-1 TRBV20-1 TGCAGTGAGGGGGGAAAAACTGAAGCTTTCTTT CSEGGKTEAFF
once TRBD1 TRBJ2-7 TRBV14 TGTGCCAGCAGCCAAGGGGAGCCGGGACAGGGCTACGAGCAGTACTTC CASSQGEPGQGYEQYF
. . TRBJ2-7 TRBV21-1 TGTGCCAGCAGCAAGGGGGTATGCGAGGGGGCAAGCTCCTACGAGCAGTACTTC CASSKGVCEGASSYEQYF
. TRBD1 TRBJ2-3 TRBV19 TGTGCCAGTAGTCTCGGACAGGGAGCCACAGATACGCAGTATTTT CASSLGQGATDTQYF
. TRBD1 TRBJ2-7 TRBV7-2 TGTGCCAGCAGCTTGGGACAGCCTTCCTACGAGCAGTACTTC CASSLGQPSYEQYF
. . TRBJ2-2 TRBV27 TGTGCCAGCAGAGCCCTCACGAACACCGGGGAGCTGTTTTTT CASRALTNTGELFF
. . TRBJ2-1 TRBV27 TGTGCCAGCAGGGGCCGACAGGGCATTAGCGGGAATTACAATGAGCAGTTCTTC CASRGRQGISGNYNEQFF
. . TRBJ1-2 TRBV10-1 TGCGCCAGCAGTACAGCAGGGTCTGGCTACACCTTC CASSTAGSGYTF
. TRBD2 TRBJ2-7 TRBV28 TGTGCCAGCAGTTTTAGCGGGACTAGGAAAGAGCAGTACTTC CASSFSGTRKEQYF
. TRBD1 TRBJ2-3 TRBV27 TGTGCCAGCAGTTTGTTCTCGGGGACAGCCTCGGATACGCAGTATTTT CASSLFSGTASDTQYF
. . TRBJ2-7 TRBV28 TGTGCCAGCAGTTTTCCAGGGAGCTCCTACGAGCAGTACTTC CASSFPGSSYEQYF
. . TRBJ2-1 TRBV6-1 TGTGCCAGCAGTGAAGGGAGGTCCCCCTACAATGAGCAGTTCTTC CASSEGRSPYNEQFF
. . TRBJ2-3 TRBV9 TGTGCCAGCAGCTACGATACCCACGGGGGGCGGTCCGCGCAGTATTTT CASSYDTHGGRSAQYF
once . TRBJ2-2 TRBV9 TGTGGCTCTTCCAGGGAACTCGTCACCGGGGAGCTGTTTTTT CGSSRELVTGELFF
. TRBD2 TRBJ2-7 TRBV27 TGTGCCAGCAGTTTAGGAGCGGGAGGGCCCGGCGAGCAGTACTTC CASSLGAGGPGEQYF
. . TRBJ2-5 TRBV30 TGTGCCTGGGAGGGGGGGGTGGAGACCCAGTACTTC CAWEGGVETQYF